One and the same sample provided the 29 T cell receptor beta chains below, sequenced in a study of blood T cell repertoires in COVID-19. The method was immunoSEQ multiplex PCR; TCRdb's version includes in-frame clones alone and lacks a portion of them. This repertoire shows roughly 38,000 clones, approximately 81% found once; its top ten account for roughly 1.7%. Sequences were obtained from peripheral blood. The receptor set was obtained from a man aged 55 to 70 with COVID-19, enrolled during active disease.

The chain uses TRBV5-6 and TRBJ1-2, with 8 bases identical to TRBD1. Germline-derived CDR1 and CDR2 are SGHDT and YYEEEE. V trimming: 2 bases; J trimming: 8 bases; junction bases outside the gene matches: 14. This CDR3 spans 16 amino acids. The CDR3 is CASSLRSLGQGGGYTF. CDR3 nucleotide sequence: TGTGCCAGCAGCTTACGCTCTTTAGGACAGGGCGGGGGCTACACCTTC.

The gene calls are TRBV11-2 and TRBJ1-2; D not resolved. This CDR3 spans 15 amino acids. Germline CDR1 reads SGHAT; CDR2 reads FQNNGV. Trimming cost V 0 bases and J 4 bases, with 12 bases left between them. CDR3 DNA: TGTGCCAGCAGCTTAGAGCCCCAGATCCGCTATGGCTACACCTTC. Protein product: CASSLEPQIRYGYTF.

This clone came up once. The rearrangement joins TRBV6-1 to TRBJ2-2, with 8 bases matching TRBD1. Germline V gene sequence: CDR1 MNHNS, CDR2 SASEGT. V trimming: 3 bases; J trimming: 4 bases; junction bases outside the gene matches: 10. The CDR3 length is 17 residues. This CDR3 is CASSDRQGRLGTGELFF. The DNA for the CDR3 is TGTGCCAGCAGTGACCGACAGGGGAGGTTGGGCACCGGGGAGCTGTTTTTT.

This clone turned up a few times. J is TRBJ1-6 and V is TRBV7-2; D ambiguous. V was shortened by 0 bases and J by 5 bases, with 8 bases between the two germline ends. The CDR3 consists of 15 residues. Germline V gene data show CDR1 as SGHTA and CDR2 as FQGNSA. The CDR3 loop reads CASSLAVLNNSPLHF. In DNA, the CDR3 is TGTGCCAGCAGCTTAGCAGTACTAAATAATTCACCCCTCCACTTT.

This chain links TRBV30 with TRBJ1-6; no reliable D call. Germline V gives CDR1 GTSNPN, CDR2 SVGIG (reference sequence). The CDR3 totals 14 residues. Trimming cost V 4 bases and J 7 bases, with 14 bases left between them. The CDR3 loop is CAWTRYSGNSPLHF. The DNA for the CDR3 is TGTGCCTGGACTCGGTATAGCGGGAATTCACCCCTCCACTTT.

V is TRBV21-1 and J is TRBJ1-5. TRBV21-1 is a documented pseudogene. This CDR3 region has 14 residues. CDR3 sequence (DNA): TGTGCCAGGGGGAGGGAAATCTTAGATCAGCCCCAGCATTTT. Translating it yields CARGREILDQPQHF.

The V and J genes are TRBV27 and TRBJ1-4, with D tentatively TRBD1 (5 bases). The CDR3 extends over 14 amino acids. Trimming stripped 3 bases from V and 8 bases from J, with 13 bases between. CDR1 is MNHEY and CDR2 is SMNVEV in the germline V gene (reference sequence). CDR3: CASSFLTGGEKLFF. For the CDR3, the DNA is TGTGCCAGCAGTTTTCTCACAGGAGGGGAAAAACTGTTTTTT. The whole variable domain, filled in from reference TRBV27 and TRBJ1-4, reads EAQVTQNPRYLITVTGKKLTVTCSQNMNHEYMSWYRQDPGLGLRQIYYSMNVEVTDKGDVPEGYKVSRKEKRNFPLILESPSPNQTSLYFCASSFLTGGEKLFFGSGTQLSVL.

The V gene is TRBV15, the J gene TRBJ2-1, with D unresolved. Trimming removed 0 bases from V and 6 bases from J, with 12 bases in between. The CDR3 runs 15 residues. CDR1 is LNHNV and CDR2 is YYDKDF in the germline V gene (reference sequence). CDR3 nucleotide sequence: TGTGCCACCAGCAGAGACCCTAACCGAATCAATGAGCAGTTCTTC. Protein sequence: CATSRDPNRINEQFF.

The gene calls are TRBV9 and TRBJ1-2; D is perhaps TRBD1 (6 bases). V was trimmed by 0 bases and J by 9 bases, leaving 12 bases between them. Per germline, CDR1 SGDLS and CDR2 YYNGEE. The CDR3 is 13 residues long. The CDR3, as DNA: TGTGCCAGCAGCGTAGCTACTGGGGACAGCTACACCTTC. It translates to CASSVATGDSYTF.

The gene calls are TRBV18 and TRBJ1-2, with D possibly being TRBD1 (6 bases). The CDR3 is 11 amino acids. V was shortened by 6 bases and J by 5 bases, with 7 bases between the two germline ends. The V gene's germline CDR1 is KGHSH and CDR2 LQKENI. CDR3 sequence: CASSDRYGYTF. The CDR3 DNA sequence: TGTGCCAGCTCGGACAGATATGGCTACACCTTC.

The J gene is TRBJ1-6, the V gene TRBV6-8, with TRBD1 identical over 7 bases. Germline loops: CDR1 MNHGY, CDR2 SAAAGT. The trim removed 7 bases at V and 8 bases at J, leaving 8 bases unmatched. The CDR3 runs 14 residues. The CDR3 DNA reads as TGTGCCAGCATTCCCCGGGACAGCCATTCACCCCTCCACTTT. Its translation is CASIPRDSHSPLHF.

This clone was observed a single time. V gene TRBV4-1 combines with J gene TRBJ2-1; D gene ambiguous. Trimming took 2 bases from V and 4 from J, leaving 12 bases between them. The CDR3 runs to 15 residues. CDR1 and CDR2 (germline): MGHRA, YSYEKL. The CDR3 here is CASSQTTAVYNEQFF. The CDR3 bases are TGCGCCAGCAGCCAAACTACGGCAGTTTACAATGAGCAGTTCTTC.

This clone is a singleton in its sample. The gene calls are TRBV7-9 and TRBJ1-1, with D possibly being TRBD1 (6 bases). Deletions cut 5 bases from V and 5 bases from J, with 12 bases between. From germline, CDR1 is SEHNR and CDR2 FQNEAQ (reference sequence). CDR3 size: 13 residues. CDR3 sequence reads: CASSQQGLTEAFF. The CDR3 DNA follows: TGTGCCAGCAGCCAACAGGGTTTAACTGAAGCTTTCTTT.

For the CDR3, the DNA is TGTGCCAGCAGCTTAACGGGTAGCGGGAGATTCTACGAGCAGTACTTC. This translates into CASSLTGSGRFYEQYF. The gene calls are TRBV7-3 and TRBJ2-7; the match to TRBD2 covers 9 bases. This CDR3 is built from 16 residues. Germline loops: CDR1 SGHTA, CDR2 FQGTGA. Trimming at V came to 0 bases and at J to 3 bases, leaving 6 bases not matched to a gene.

This clone has just one count. The chain recombines TRBV6-6 with TRBJ2-7, with a tentative D call TRBD2 (5 bases). V was clipped by 7 bases and J by 2 bases, with 12 bases between them. CDR3 length: 13 residues. CDR1 and CDR2 from the germline V gene are MNHNY and SVGAGI (reference sequence). The DNA of the CDR3 is TGTGCCAGCACCCTTGGGCGGGCCTACGAGCAGTACTTC. Translation gives CASTLGRAYEQYF.

This sequence joins TRBV27 and TRBJ1-2; the match to TRBD1 covers 8 bases. The CDR3 has 14 residues. Germline trimming cut 2 bases from V and 4 bases from J; bases unmatched to any gene: 3. The germline V gene encodes CDR1 MNHEY and CDR2 SMNVEV (reference sequence). CDR3 sequence (DNA): TGTGCCAGCAGTTTAACAACAGGGGGCTATGGCTACACCTTC. Amino acid sequence: CASSLTTGGYGYTF.

This CDR3 is CASSLVKPGLGYTF. The CDR3 coding sequence is TGTGCCAGCAGTTTGGTCAAACCGGGTCTGGGCTACACCTTC. The rearrangement joins TRBV28 to TRBJ1-2, with unresolved D. V was shortened by 3 bases and J by 8 bases, with 16 bases between the two germline ends. This CDR3 contains 14 residues. CDR1 MDHEN and CDR2 SYDVKM come from the germline V gene.

This clone came up a few times. The rearrangement joins TRBV30 to TRBJ1-2; D ambiguous. The CDR3 is 11 amino acids. The germline V and J ends were trimmed by 0 bases and 7 bases, with 6 bases remaining between them. CDR1 is GTSNPN, CDR2 SVGIG, per germline (reference sequence). This CDR3 is CAWSVYLGYTF. In nucleotides, the CDR3 is TGTGCCTGGAGTGTATATCTTGGCTACACCTTC.

This clone has more than one count but fewer than ten. The genes are TRBV7-3 and TRBJ2-2, with 10 bases lining up with TRBD2. This CDR3 spans 14 amino acids. Germline lookup yields CDR1 SGHTA and CDR2 FQGTGA. With 5 bases clipped from V and 10 bases from J, the junction kept 7 bases outside the gene matches. This CDR3 reads CASSPTSGNEELFF. Written as DNA, the CDR3 is TGTGCCAGCAGCCCCACTAGCGGGAATGAGGAGCTGTTTTTT. Full variable domain (rest looked up from reference TRBV7-3 and TRBJ2-2): GAGVSQTPSNKVTEKGKYVELRCDPISGHTALYWYRQSLGQGPEFLIYFQGTGAADDSGLPNDRFFAVRPEGSVSTLKIQRTERGDSAVYLCASSPTSGNEELFFGEGSRLTVL.

V gene TRBV7-9 combines with J gene TRBJ1-2; a weak D match, TRBD1 (5 bases). CDR1 and CDR2 from the germline V gene are SEHNR and FQNEAQ (reference sequence). There are 12 residues in the CDR3. Trimming took 6 bases from V and 2 from J, leaving 7 bases between them. The CDR3: CASRAGNYGYTF. In DNA, the CDR3 is TGTGCCAGCAGGGCAGGGAACTATGGCTACACCTTC.

This chain joins TRBV12-5 and TRBJ1-2; D uncertain. The CDR3 is 12 residues long. Trimming removed 2 bases at V and 5 bases at J, with 6 bases between. CDR1 and CDR2 (germline): LGHNT, FRNRAP. The chain's CDR3 is CASGLPYYGYTF. The CDR3 nucleotides read TGTGCTAGTGGTTTGCCGTATTATGGCTACACCTTC.

This chain uses TRBV14 with TRBJ1-6; TRBD1 is a possible D gene (5 bases). Trimming removed 1 base from V and 6 bases from J, with 7 bases in between. Per the germline V gene, CDR1 is SGHDN and CDR2 is FVKESK. This CDR3 comprises 14 residues. CDR3 in DNA: TGTGCCAGCAGCCAAGTGGGGCCTAATTCACCCCTCCACTTT. It translates to CASSQVGPNSPLHF.

V is TRBV27 and J is TRBJ2-7, with D unclear. CDR3 length: 13 residues. Germline lookup yields CDR1 MNHEY and CDR2 SMNVEV (reference sequence). The germline V and J ends were trimmed by 3 bases and 3 bases, with 9 bases remaining between them. In nucleotides, the CDR3 is TGTGCCAGCAGTTTTGGGCGAGACTACGAGCAGTACTTC. Amino acid sequence: CASSFGRDYEQYF.

J is TRBJ2-1 and V is TRBV10-1, with no clear D. Germline values: CDR1 WNHNN, CDR2 SYGVQD (reference sequence). Trimming took off 10 bases at V and 9 bases at J, with 16 bases between the two ends. CDR3 length: 12 residues. The CDR3 region is CATNHFGGEQFF. CDR3 coding DNA: TGCGCCACGAACCATTTCGGCGGTGAGCAGTTCTTC.

This rearrangement joins TRBV30 to TRBJ1-2, with unresolved D. V lost 2 bases, J lost 5 bases, and 12 bases lay in between. Germline assignment: CDR1 GTSNPN and CDR2 SVGIG (reference sequence). The CDR3 is 13 amino acids. As DNA, the CDR3 is TGTGCCTGGAGTCGGAAACGGAGATATGGCTACACCTTC. This gives the protein CAWSRKRRYGYTF.

The chain is built from TRBV9 and TRBJ2-7, with a possible D match to TRBD2 (5 bases). The CDR3 consists of 15 residues. Trimming removed 0 bases at V and 0 bases at J, with 10 bases between. CDR1 SGDLS and CDR2 YYNGEE come from the germline V gene. The CDR3 loop is CASSVGSGDSYEQYF. In DNA form, the CDR3 reads TGTGCCAGCAGCGTAGGCTCCGGGGACTCCTACGAGCAGTACTTC.

The chain has TRBV5-4 and TRBJ2-7, with TRBD2 matching 7 bases. Trimming removed 0 bases from V and 5 bases from J; junction bases left unmatched: 14. CDR1 SGHNT and CDR2 YYREEE come from the germline V gene (reference sequence). The CDR3 sequence is 17 residues long. CDR3 in amino acids: CASSLGGGAGLAHEQYF. The CDR3, as DNA: TGTGCCAGCAGCTTGGGGGGGGGAGCGGGATTGGCCCACGAGCAGTACTTC.

This clone was counted a few times. The chain couples TRBV7-9 to TRBJ1-2, with TRBD1 as a possible D gene (5 bases). The CDR3 runs to 14 residues. Germline lookup yields CDR1 SEHNR and CDR2 FQNEAQ (reference sequence). V shed 4 bases and J shed 4 bases, with 13 bases lying between them. The DNA of the CDR3 is TGTGCCAGCAGCTCCATCATAGGGGCCTATGGCTACACCTTC. Protein sequence: CASSSIIGAYGYTF.

The J gene is TRBJ2-5, the V gene TRBV21-1; the listed D gene, TRBD1, was not tested against the DNA. TRBV21-1 is recorded as a pseudogene. The CDR3 runs 16 residues. The chain's CDR3 is CASSNRPKGAQETQYF. CDR3 nucleotides: TGTGCCAGCAGCAACCGGCCCAAAGGGGCCCAAGAGACCCAGTACTTC.